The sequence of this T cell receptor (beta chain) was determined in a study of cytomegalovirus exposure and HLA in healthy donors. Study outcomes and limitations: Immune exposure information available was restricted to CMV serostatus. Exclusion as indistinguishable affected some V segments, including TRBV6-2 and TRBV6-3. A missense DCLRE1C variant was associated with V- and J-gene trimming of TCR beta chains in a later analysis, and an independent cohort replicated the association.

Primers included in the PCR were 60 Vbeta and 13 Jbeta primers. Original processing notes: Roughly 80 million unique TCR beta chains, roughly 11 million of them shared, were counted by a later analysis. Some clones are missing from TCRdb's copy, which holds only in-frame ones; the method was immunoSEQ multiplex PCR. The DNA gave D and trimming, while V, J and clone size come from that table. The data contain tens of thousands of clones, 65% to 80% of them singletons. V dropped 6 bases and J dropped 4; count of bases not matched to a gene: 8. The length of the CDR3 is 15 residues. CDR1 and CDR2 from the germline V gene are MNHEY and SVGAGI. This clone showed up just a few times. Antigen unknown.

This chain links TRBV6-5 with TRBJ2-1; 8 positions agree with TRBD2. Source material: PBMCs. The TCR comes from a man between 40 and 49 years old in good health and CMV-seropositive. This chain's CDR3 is CASRPGTRRYNEQFF. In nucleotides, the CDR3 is TGTGCCAGCAGACCCGGGACTAGACGATACAATGAGCAGTTCTTC.